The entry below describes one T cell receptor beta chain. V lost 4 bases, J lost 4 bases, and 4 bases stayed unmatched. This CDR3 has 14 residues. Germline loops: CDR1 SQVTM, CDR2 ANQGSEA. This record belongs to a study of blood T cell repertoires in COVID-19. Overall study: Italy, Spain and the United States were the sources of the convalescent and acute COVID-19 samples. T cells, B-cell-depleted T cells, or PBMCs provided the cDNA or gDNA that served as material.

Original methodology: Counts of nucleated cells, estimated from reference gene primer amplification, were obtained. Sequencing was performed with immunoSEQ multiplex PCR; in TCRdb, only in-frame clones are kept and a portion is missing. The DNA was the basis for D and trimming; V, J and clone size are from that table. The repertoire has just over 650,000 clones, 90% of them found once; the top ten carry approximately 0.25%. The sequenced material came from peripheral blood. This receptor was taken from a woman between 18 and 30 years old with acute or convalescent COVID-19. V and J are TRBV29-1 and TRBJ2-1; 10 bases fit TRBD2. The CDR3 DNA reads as TGCAGCGTTGGGACTAGCGGAGGTTACAATGAGCAGTTCTTC. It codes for CSVGTSGGYNEQFF.